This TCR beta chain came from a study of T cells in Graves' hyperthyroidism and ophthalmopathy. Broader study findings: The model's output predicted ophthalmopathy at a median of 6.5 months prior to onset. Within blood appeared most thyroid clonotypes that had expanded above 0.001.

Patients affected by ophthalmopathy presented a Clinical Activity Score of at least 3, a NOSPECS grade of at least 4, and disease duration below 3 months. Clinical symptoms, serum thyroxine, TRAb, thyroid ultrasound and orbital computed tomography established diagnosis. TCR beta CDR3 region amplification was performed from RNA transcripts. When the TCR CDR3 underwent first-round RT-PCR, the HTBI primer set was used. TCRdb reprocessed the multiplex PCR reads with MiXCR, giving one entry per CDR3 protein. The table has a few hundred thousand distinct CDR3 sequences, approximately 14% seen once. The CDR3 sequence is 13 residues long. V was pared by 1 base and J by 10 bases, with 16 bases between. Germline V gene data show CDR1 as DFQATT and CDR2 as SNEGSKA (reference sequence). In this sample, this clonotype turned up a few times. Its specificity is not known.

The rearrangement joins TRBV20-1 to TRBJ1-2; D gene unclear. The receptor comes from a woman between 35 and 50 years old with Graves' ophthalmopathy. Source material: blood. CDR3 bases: TGCAGTGCTAGAGCCGGGCCTAACATGGCCTACACCTTC. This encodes CSARAGPNMAYTF.